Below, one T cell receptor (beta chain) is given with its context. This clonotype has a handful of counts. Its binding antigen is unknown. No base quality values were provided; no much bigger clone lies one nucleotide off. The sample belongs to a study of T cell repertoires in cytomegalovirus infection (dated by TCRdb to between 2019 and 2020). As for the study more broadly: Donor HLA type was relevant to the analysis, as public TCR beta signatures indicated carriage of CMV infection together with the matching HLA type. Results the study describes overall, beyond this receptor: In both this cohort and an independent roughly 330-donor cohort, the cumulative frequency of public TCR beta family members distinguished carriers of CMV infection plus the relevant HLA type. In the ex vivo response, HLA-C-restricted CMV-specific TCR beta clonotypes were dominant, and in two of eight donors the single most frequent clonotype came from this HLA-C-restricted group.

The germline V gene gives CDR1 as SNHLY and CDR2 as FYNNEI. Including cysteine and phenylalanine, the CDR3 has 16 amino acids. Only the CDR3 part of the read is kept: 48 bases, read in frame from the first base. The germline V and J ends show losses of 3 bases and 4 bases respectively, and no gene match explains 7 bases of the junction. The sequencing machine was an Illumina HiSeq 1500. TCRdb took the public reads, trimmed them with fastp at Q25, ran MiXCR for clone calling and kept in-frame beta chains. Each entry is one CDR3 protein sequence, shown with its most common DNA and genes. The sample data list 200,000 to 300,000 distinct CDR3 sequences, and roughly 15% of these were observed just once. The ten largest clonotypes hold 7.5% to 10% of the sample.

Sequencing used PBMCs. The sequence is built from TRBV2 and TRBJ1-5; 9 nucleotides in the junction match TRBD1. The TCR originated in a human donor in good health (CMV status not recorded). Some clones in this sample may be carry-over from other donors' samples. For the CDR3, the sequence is CASSDPGQGRNQPQHF. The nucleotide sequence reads TGTGCCAGCAGTGACCCCGGACAGGGGCGGAATCAGCCCCAGCATTTT.